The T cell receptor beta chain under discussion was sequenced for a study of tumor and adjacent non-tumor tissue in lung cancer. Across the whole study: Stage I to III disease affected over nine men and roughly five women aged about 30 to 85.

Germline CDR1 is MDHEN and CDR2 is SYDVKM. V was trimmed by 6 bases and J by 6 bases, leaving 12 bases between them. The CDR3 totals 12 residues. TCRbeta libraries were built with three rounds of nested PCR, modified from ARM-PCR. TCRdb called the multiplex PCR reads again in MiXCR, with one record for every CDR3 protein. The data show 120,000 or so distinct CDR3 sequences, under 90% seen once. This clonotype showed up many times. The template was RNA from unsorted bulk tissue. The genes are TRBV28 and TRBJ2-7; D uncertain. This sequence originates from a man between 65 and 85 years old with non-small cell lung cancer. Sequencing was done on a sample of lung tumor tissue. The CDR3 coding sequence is TGTGCCAGCAGCCCAGCCTTAGGCGAGCAGTACTTC. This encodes CASSPALGEQYF.